One sample yielded the 25 T cell receptor beta chains listed below, sequenced in a study of T cells after yellow fever vaccination. TCRdb called the 5' RACE reads again in MiXCR, with one record for every CDR3 protein. The data contain some 160,000 distinct CDR3 sequences, 7% to 10% of them singletons. This sample comprised CD8+ T cells sorted from PBMCs, obtained 45 days after the yellow fever booster vaccination. These receptors all come from a man aged 18 to 35 who received the YFV17D yellow fever vaccine.

The chain carries TRBV4-3 and TRBJ1-5, with D perhaps TRBD1 (6 bases). The V gene's germline CDR1 is LGHNA and CDR2 YSLEER. With 1 base removed from V and 4 bases from J, the gap between germline ends came to 11 bases. This CDR3 has 15 residues. CDR3: CASSQGIGQNQPQHF. CDR3 in DNA: TGCGCCAGCAGCCAAGGGATTGGACAGAATCAGCCCCAGCATTTT.

The J gene is TRBJ2-1, the V gene TRBV5-4; 9 bases map to TRBD1. Losses at the gene ends were 5 bases for V and 7 bases for J; bases not matched to a gene: 4. The CDR3 consists of 13 residues. CDR1 is SGHNT and CDR2 is YYREEE in the germline V gene (reference sequence). CDR3 coding DNA: TGTGCCAGCAGGGACAGGGGTGGGAATGAGCAGTTCTTC. This codes for CASRDRGGNEQFF.

This sequence joins TRBV7-9 and TRBJ2-3, with 9 bases matching TRBD1. Germline CDR1 is SEHNR and CDR2 is FQNEAQ (reference sequence). The CDR3 consists of 16 residues. V lost 2 bases and J lost 7; bases outside the gene matches: 10. The CDR3 loop reads CASSLHTGGVLYTQYF. The CDR3 DNA follows: TGTGCCAGCAGCTTACATACAGGGGGCGTGCTTTATACGCAGTATTTT.

This clonotype was detected only once. The J gene is TRBJ1-1, the V gene TRBV12-3 or TRBV12-4; 10 bases are shared with TRBD1. After removal of 7 bases from V and 11 bases from J, the junction contained 7 bases not matched to a gene. CDR3 length: 12 residues. CDR3 bases: TGTGCCAGCACCGAAGACAGGGGGCAGGCTTTCTTT. Encoded protein: CASTEDRGQAFF.

At least ten counts were recorded for this clonotype. The V gene is TRBV15, the J gene TRBJ2-7; 7 bases match TRBD2. The V gene's germline CDR1 is LNHNV and CDR2 YYDKDF (reference sequence). V was clipped by 1 base and J by 5 bases; unmatched bases: 5. This CDR3 spans 14 amino acids. For the CDR3, the DNA is TGTGCCACCAGCAGAGGGGGAGGGATCCACGAGCAGTACGTC. Translation: CATSRGGGIHEQYV.

This clonotype was seen more than once but under ten times. CDR3 DNA sequence: TGCAGTGCTAGACCGTACTACCGGGGCCTAAGGGGGAATACGCAGTATTTT. Its protein product is CSARPYYRGLRGNTQYF. The chain couples TRBV20-1 to TRBJ2-3; D may be TRBD1 (6 bases). The ends were cut back, 2 bases at V and 7 bases at J, with 25 bases in the middle. CDR1 DFQATT and CDR2 SNEGSKA come from the germline V gene (reference sequence). This CDR3 comprises 17 residues.

This clonotype has at least ten counts. V and J are TRBV4-2 and TRBJ1-1; 10 nucleotides agree with TRBD1. Per the germline V gene, CDR1 is LGHNA and CDR2 is YNFKEQ. This CDR3 has 14 amino acids. V dropped 2 bases and J dropped 10; count of bases not matched to a gene: 7. The CDR3 loop is CASSQRTGGDGAFF. CDR3 DNA sequence: TGTGCCAGCAGCCAAAGGACAGGGGGAGACGGAGCTTTCTTT.

J is TRBJ1-1 and V is TRBV7-9; the D gene is possibly TRBD1 (6 bases). V was pared by 5 bases and J by 5 bases, with 18 bases between. The CDR3 consists of 15 residues. Germline assignment: CDR1 SEHNR and CDR2 FQNEAQ (reference sequence). This CDR3 is CASSPVLGGGTEAFF. The CDR3 DNA reads TGTGCCAGCAGCCCTGTTCTAGGGGGGGGGACTGAAGCTTTCTTT.

This chain joins TRBV7-9 and TRBJ2-1; D ambiguous. CDR1 and CDR2 (germline): SEHNR, FQNEAQ (reference sequence). This CDR3 has 11 amino acids. With 8 bases removed from V and 7 bases from J, the gap between germline ends came to 9 bases. CDR3 sequence reads: CASQVLNEQFF. The CDR3 nucleotides are TGTGCCAGCCAGGTGTTGAATGAGCAGTTCTTC.

This sequence joins TRBV20-1 and TRBJ1-2; the D is unclear. Trimming took 6 bases from V and 6 from J, leaving 14 bases between them. The CDR3 contains 12 residues. Germline V gene data show CDR1 as DFQATT and CDR2 as SNEGSKA (reference sequence). The DNA of the CDR3 is TGCAGTGCAGCGAGTGATAAGGATGGCTACACCTTC. This gives the protein CSAASDKDGYTF.

This chain links TRBV12-3 or TRBV12-4 with TRBJ2-1; unclear D gene. The CDR3 is made up of 12 amino acids. V lost 6 bases and J lost 9, with 12 bases in between. The CDR3 loop is CASSGSPLEQFF. The CDR3 nucleotides are TGTGCCAGCAGCGGTAGTCCACTTGAGCAGTTCTTC.

This clonotype was seen more than once but under ten times. The chain carries TRBV2 and TRBJ1-1, with D possibly matching TRBD1 (5 bases). The germline V and J ends were trimmed by 10 bases and 2 bases, with 17 bases remaining between them. This CDR3 spans 14 amino acids. Germline V lookup: CDR1 SNHLY, CDR2 FYNNEI. The CDR3 here is CAINPSGLNTEAFF. DNA of the CDR3: TGTGCCATAAACCCGTCAGGGTTAAACACTGAAGCTTTCTTT.

This sequence joins TRBV12-3 or TRBV12-4 and TRBJ1-1; no firm D call. V lost 1 base, J lost 5 bases, and 14 bases lay in between. CDR3 length: 15 residues. The CDR3 sequence is CASSLEKVARTEAFF. The CDR3 nucleotides read TGTGCCAGCAGTTTAGAGAAGGTGGCGAGAACTGAAGCTTTCTTT.

The chain has TRBV19 and TRBJ2-1; possibly TRBD2 for D (5 bases). CDR1 and CDR2 (germline): LNHDA, SQIVND (reference sequence). The CDR3 has 12 amino acids. Trimming cost V 6 bases and J 5 bases, with 8 bases left between them. CDR3 region: CASRREDNEQFF. The CDR3 nucleotides read TGTGCCAGTAGACGGGAAGACAATGAGCAGTTCTTC.

The chain employs TRBV6-5 and TRBJ2-7; 10 bases are shared with TRBD1. Germline loops: CDR1 MNHEY, CDR2 SVGAGI. The CDR3 extends over 13 amino acids. Trimming at V came to 6 bases and at J to 6 bases, leaving 5 bases not matched to a gene. In nucleotides, the CDR3 is TGTGCCAGCAGCCCGGGACAGGGGTCCGAGCAGTACGTC. Protein: CASSPGQGSEQYV.

J is TRBJ1-6 and V is TRBV14; 7 bases line up with TRBD1. This CDR3 contains 17 residues. V lost 0 bases to trimming and J lost 5 bases; unmatched junction nucleotides: 7. Looked up from germline, CDR1 is SGHDN and CDR2 is FVKESK. The CDR3 DNA reads as TGTGCCAGCAGCCAAGATTTAAGGGGGCGGGATAATTCACCCCTCCACTTT. The encoded protein is CASSQDLRGRDNSPLHF.

This clonotype came up a few times. The J gene is TRBJ2-1, the V gene TRBV12-3 or TRBV12-4, with unresolved D. The CDR3 loop spans 13 amino acids. Trimming left V 1 base short and J 10 bases short, with 11 bases between. This CDR3 is CASSLGPRLEQFF. CDR3 sequence (DNA): TGTGCCAGCAGTTTAGGGCCGAGATTGGAGCAGTTCTTC.

This clonotype was seen a handful of times. The chain combines TRBV7-9 with TRBJ2-3; 8 bases are a match to TRBD2. Germline V gene data show CDR1 as SEHNR and CDR2 as FQNEAQ (reference sequence). The CDR3 has 14 residues. The V gene end was trimmed by 6 bases and the J gene end by 1 base; junction bases not matched to a gene: 3. The CDR3 DNA reads as TGTGCCAGCAGTCGGGGGGGGCGCACAGATACGCAGTATTTT. This translates into CASSRGGRTDTQYF.

The chain couples TRBV27 to TRBJ2-1, with 12 nucleotides matching TRBD1. The germline V gene encodes CDR1 MNHEY and CDR2 SMNVEV (reference sequence). The CDR3 sequence is 14 residues long. Unmatched junction bases numbered 6, after V lost 6 bases and J lost 9 bases. The CDR3 loop reads CASRTGTGGPEQFF. DNA for the CDR3: TGTGCCAGCAGGACCGGGACAGGGGGCCCTGAGCAGTTCTTC.

This clonotype was picked up a small number of times. The rearrangement links TRBV7-8 to TRBJ1-1; perhaps TRBD1 as D (5 bases). Looked up from germline, CDR1 is SGHVS and CDR2 is FQNEAQ. The CDR3 is 12 residues long. V lost 4 bases and J 5 bases, leaving 8 bases between the germline ends. CDR3 amino acids: CASSSGETEAFF. The CDR3 DNA follows: TGTGCCAGCAGCTCGGGGGAGACTGAAGCTTTCTTT.

As DNA, the CDR3 is TGTGCCAGCAGCTTGTATTTGACAGGCGGACTGCAACAAGGCAATGAGCAGTTCTTC. Translated: CASSLYLTGGLQQGNEQFF. This chain uses TRBV5-5 with TRBJ2-1; D is perhaps TRBD1 (6 bases). The germline V and J ends were trimmed by 1 base and 6 bases, with 26 bases remaining between them. CDR1 is SGHKS, CDR2 YYEKEE, per germline (reference sequence). The CDR3 is 19 amino acids.

This clonotype was seen only a few times. The chain has TRBV12-3 or TRBV12-4 and TRBJ2-2; the D is unclear. CDR3 size: 14 residues. V shed 5 bases and J shed 6 bases, with 13 bases lying between them. The CDR3 DNA sequence: TGTGCCAGCAGTCGTCTAGGGTCGGCCGGGGAGCTGTTTTTT. This gives the protein CASSRLGSAGELFF.

This clonotype was found a few times. This chain uses TRBV9 with TRBJ1-2; TRBD1 might be the D (6 bases). In germline, CDR1 is SGDLS, CDR2 YYNGEE. Trimming took off 4 bases at V and 2 bases at J, with 15 bases between the two ends. The CDR3 sequence is 15 residues long. The CDR3 DNA reads TGTGCCAGCAGCCCTCGGACAGTACCGAACTATGGCTACACCTTC. Its translation: CASSPRTVPNYGYTF.

This clonotype was counted at least ten times. This sequence joins TRBV4-1 and TRBJ2-4; 7 nucleotides match TRBD1. The germline gives CDR1 MGHRA, CDR2 YSYEKL. This CDR3 has 13 residues. Germline trimming cut 1 base from V and 7 bases from J; bases unmatched to any gene: 1. This CDR3 is CASSQGDSNIQYF. CDR3 sequence (DNA): TGCGCCAGCAGCCAAGGGGACAGTAACATTCAGTACTTC.

The chain employs TRBV5-4 and TRBJ1-1; perhaps TRBD1 as D (6 bases). The V end was cut by 0 bases, the J end by 8 bases, with 14 bases between. CDR1 and CDR2 (germline): SGHNT, YYREEE (reference sequence). There are 14 residues in the CDR3. CDR3 nucleotide sequence: TGTGCCAGCAGCTTGGAGGGGGACATCGGAGAAGCTTTCTTT. Translation gives CASSLEGDIGEAFF.